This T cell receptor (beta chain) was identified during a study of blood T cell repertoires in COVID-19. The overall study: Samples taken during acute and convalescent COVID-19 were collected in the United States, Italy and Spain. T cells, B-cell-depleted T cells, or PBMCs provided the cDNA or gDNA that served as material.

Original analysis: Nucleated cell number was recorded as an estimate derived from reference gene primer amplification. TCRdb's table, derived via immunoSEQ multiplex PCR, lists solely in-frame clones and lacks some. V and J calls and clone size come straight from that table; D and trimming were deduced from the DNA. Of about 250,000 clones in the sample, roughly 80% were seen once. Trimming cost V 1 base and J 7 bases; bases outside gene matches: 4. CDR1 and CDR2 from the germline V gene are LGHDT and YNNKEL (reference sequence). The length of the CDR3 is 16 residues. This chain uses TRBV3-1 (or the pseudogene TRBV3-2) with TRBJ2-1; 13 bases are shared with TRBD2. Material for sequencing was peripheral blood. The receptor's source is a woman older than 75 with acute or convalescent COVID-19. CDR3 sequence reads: CASSQGTSGRGNEQFF. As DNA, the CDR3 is TGTGCCAGCAGCCAAGGCACTAGCGGGAGGGGGAATGAGCAGTTCTTC.